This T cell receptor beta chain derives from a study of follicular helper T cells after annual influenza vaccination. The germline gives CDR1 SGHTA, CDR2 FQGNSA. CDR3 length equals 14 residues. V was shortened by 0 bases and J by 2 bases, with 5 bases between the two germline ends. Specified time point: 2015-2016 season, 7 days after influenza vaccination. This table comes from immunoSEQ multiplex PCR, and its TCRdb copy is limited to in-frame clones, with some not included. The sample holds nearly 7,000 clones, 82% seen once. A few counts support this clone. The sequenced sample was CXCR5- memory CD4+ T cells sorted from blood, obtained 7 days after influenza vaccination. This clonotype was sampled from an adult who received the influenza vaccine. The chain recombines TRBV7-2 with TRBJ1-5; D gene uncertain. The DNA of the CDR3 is TGTGCCAGCAGCTTAGCGGCCGGCAATCAGCCCCAGCATTTT. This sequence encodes CASSLAAGNQPQHF.